This T cell receptor (beta chain) was sequenced for a study of cytomegalovirus exposure and HLA in healthy donors. On the study more broadly: The use of the same platform for the 90 to 150 validation repertoires and the roughly 730 first-cohort repertoires was reported by a later analysis.

Germline V gene data show CDR1 as SGHTA and CDR2 as FQGNSA. This CDR3 spans 17 amino acids. Trimming removed 6 bases from V and 1 base from J; junction bases left unmatched: 10. The donors were part of the validation cohort of 95 to 150 subjects. That cohort was separate from the first cohort, which comprised 550 to 750 subjects. Findings and limits, study-wide: Most TCR sequences showed up rarely, but some public TCRs showed up in many donors. The study flagged 150 to 200 TCR beta chains as cytomegalovirus-associated.

As regards this clone: No antigen is known for it.

TCRdb's copy holds only in-frame clones and misses some; the assay was immunoSEQ multiplex PCR. The sample has about 160,000 clones, approximately 89% seen once. This chain uses TRBV7-2 with TRBJ2-3, with 10 bases fitting TRBD2. The sequenced material came from PBMCs. The TCR was taken from a woman between 18 and 30 years old in good health and CMV-seropositive. The CDR3: CASRTGWGTSGTDTQYF. CDR3 DNA: TGTGCCAGCAGGACAGGGTGGGGGACTAGCGGCACAGATACGCAGTATTTT.